The TCR beta chain described here comes from a study of cytomegalovirus exposure and HLA in healthy donors. V dropped 10 bases and J dropped 2; count of bases not matched to a gene: 8. The CDR3 is 14 residues long. In germline, CDR1 is ENHRY, CDR2 SYGVKD. The study's findings and limits: As a later analysis revealed, most CMV-associated TCR beta chains appeared HLA-restricted. The analysis excluded some indistinguishable V segments, including TRBV6-2 and TRBV6-3.

As to this clone: Antigen unknown.

The study ran its PCR with 60 Vbeta and 13 Jbeta primers. Only in-frame clones appear in the TCRdb table, and some are missing; sequencing was by immunoSEQ multiplex PCR. The sample lists approximately 170,000 clones; over 80% were seen once. This chain uses TRBV10-3 with TRBJ1-1; the match to TRBD1 covers 9 bases. This TCR derives from a boy aged 2-15 years in good health and CMV-seronegative. The specimen was PBMCs. CDR3 region: CASSPGQGNTEAFF. The CDR3, as DNA: TGTGCCAGCTCACCGGGACAGGGCAACACTGAAGCTTTCTTT.